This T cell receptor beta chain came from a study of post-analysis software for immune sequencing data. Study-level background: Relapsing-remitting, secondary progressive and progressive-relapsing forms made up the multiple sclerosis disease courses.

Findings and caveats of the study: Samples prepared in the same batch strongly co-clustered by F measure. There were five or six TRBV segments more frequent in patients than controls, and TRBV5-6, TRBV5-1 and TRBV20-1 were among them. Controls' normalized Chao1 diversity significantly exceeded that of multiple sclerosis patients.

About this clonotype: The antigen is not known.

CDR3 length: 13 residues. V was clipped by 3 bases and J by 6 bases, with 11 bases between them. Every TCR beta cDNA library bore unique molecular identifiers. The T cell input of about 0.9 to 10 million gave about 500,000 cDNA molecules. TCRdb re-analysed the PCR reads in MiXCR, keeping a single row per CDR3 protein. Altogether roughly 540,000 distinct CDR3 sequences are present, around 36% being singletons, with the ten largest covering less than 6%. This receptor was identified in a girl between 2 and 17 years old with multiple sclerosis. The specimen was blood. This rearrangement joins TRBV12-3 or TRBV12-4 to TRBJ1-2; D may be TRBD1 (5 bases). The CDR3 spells CASSFLGGNGYTF. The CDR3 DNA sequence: TGTGCCAGCAGTTTTCTTGGGGGAAATGGCTACACCTTC.